This TCR beta chain was recorded in a study of shared clonotypes between healthy human individuals. Notes on the study in general: Exclusively blood specimens were collected; tissue repertoires likely differ.

Profiled with immunoSEQ multiplex PCR; TCRdb holds only in-frame clones, not every one. The data contain about 590,000 clones, less than 97% of them singletons. Naive CD8 isolation took CD45RO-negative cells positively selected for CCR7 and excluded terminally differentiated effector memory CD45RA+ cells. A remark on this clone: Antigen: not known.

CDR3 length: 14 amino acids. V shed 5 bases and J shed 7 bases, with 18 bases lying between them. Per the germline V gene, CDR1 is MNHNS and CDR2 is SASEGT. The sample was naive CD8+ T cells sorted from blood. The V call is TRBV6-1, the J call TRBJ2-7; weak D call: TRBD1 (6 bases). The receptor was isolated from a woman aged 30 to 39 in good health. CDR3 coding DNA: TGTGCCAGCAGTACCCTGGGGGCCCCCGGAGAGCAGTACTTC. Translating gives CASSTLGAPGEQYF.